This T cell receptor (beta chain) was captured in a study of blood T cell repertoires in COVID-19. The CDR3 is 13 amino acids. Germline CDR1 reads LGHDT; CDR2 reads YNNKEL (reference sequence). With 7 bases removed from V and 7 bases from J, the gap between germline ends came to 15 bases. Method: immunoSEQ multiplex PCR; TCRdb's copy keeps in-frame clones and lacks some. This table has roughly 320,000 clones, 85% appearing once. The chain uses TRBV3-1 (or the pseudogene TRBV3-2) and TRBJ2-3; possibly TRBD2 for D (6 bases). The source is a human donor in a cohort sampled during active COVID-19. The sample taken for sequencing was peripheral blood. The CDR3 sequence: CASMGTEGNTQYF. The CDR3 region has the DNA TGTGCCAGCATGGGGACTGAGGGGAATACGCAGTATTTT.